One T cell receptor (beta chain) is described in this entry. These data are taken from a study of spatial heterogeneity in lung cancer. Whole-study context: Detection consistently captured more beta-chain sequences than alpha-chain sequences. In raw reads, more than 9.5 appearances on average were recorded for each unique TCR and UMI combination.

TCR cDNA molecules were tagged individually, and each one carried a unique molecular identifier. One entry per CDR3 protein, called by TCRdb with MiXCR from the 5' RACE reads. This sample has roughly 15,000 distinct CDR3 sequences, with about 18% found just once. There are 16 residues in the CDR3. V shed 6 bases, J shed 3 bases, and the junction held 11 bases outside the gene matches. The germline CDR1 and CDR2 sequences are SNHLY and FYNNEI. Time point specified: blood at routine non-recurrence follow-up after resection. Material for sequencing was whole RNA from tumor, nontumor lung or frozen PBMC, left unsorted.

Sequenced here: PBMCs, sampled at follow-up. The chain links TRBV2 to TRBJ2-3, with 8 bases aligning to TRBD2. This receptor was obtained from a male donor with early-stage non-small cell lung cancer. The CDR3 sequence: CASRDSGAGRTDTQYF. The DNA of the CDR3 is TGTGCCAGCAGAGATAGCGGGGCCGGGAGGACAGATACGCAGTATTTT.